Following are 14 T cell receptor beta chains from one sample sequenced in a study of blood T cell repertoires in COVID-19. Profiled with immunoSEQ multiplex PCR; TCRdb holds only in-frame clones, not every one. The sample gives 81,000 or so clones, roughly 92% of which show up once; 6.3% is in the top ten. The sequenced sample was peripheral blood. The receptors here all came from a woman aged 55 to 70 with active COVID-19.

The chain is built from TRBV7-8 and TRBJ2-1; D possibly corresponds to TRBD2 (6 bases). The V and J ends lost 7 bases and 9 bases respectively, with 22 bases between them. Germline V gene lookup returns CDR1 SGHVS and CDR2 FQNEAQ. This CDR3 comprises 15 residues. This CDR3 is CASTSSLAGRPEQFF. The CDR3, as DNA: TGTGCCAGCACCTCATCACTGGCGGGGCGTCCTGAGCAGTTCTTC.

This clone was seen a single time. This chain joins TRBV28 and TRBJ1-1, with D possibly matching TRBD1 (6 bases). CDR3 length: 12 residues. Germline values: CDR1 MDHEN, CDR2 SYDVKM. The CDR3 loop reads CSSGQMNTEAFF. The CDR3 coding sequence is TGTTCGTCGGGACAAATGAACACTGAAGCTTTCTTT.

The CDR3 DNA follows: TGCGCCAGCAGCTCGGGTGGGGTCCAAGGACTGAGCACAGATACGCAGTATTTT. Encoded protein: CASSSGGVQGLSTDTQYF. The chain combines TRBV5-1 with TRBJ2-3; D is possibly TRBD2 (5 bases). V lost 3 bases, J lost 0 bases, and 20 bases lay in between. The germline V gene encodes CDR1 SGHRS and CDR2 YFSETQ. CDR3 length: 18 amino acids.

The chain recombines TRBV6-1 with TRBJ2-3; 12 bases align to TRBD2. Germline V gene data show CDR1 as MNHNS and CDR2 as SASEGT. The CDR3 extends over 16 amino acids. J was trimmed by 4 bases and V by 4 bases; bases with no gene match: 6. CDR3 nucleotides: TGTGCCAGCAGTGTGGAGACTAGCGGGGGCGCAGATACGCAGTATTTT. It codes for CASSVETSGGADTQYF.

J is TRBJ2-7 and V is TRBV10-3; 8 bases are shared with TRBD2. V was clipped by 2 bases and J by 2 bases; unmatched bases: 5. CDR3 length: 15 amino acids. Germline CDR1 is ENHRY and CDR2 is SYGVKD. CDR3 bases: TGTGCCATCAGTGAGGCAGCGGGAGACCCCTACGAGCAGTACTTC. Its translation: CAISEAAGDPYEQYF.

The chain has TRBV6-5 and TRBJ2-1; 7 bases agree with TRBD2. The CDR3 is 16 residues long. Germline CDR1 MNHEY, CDR2 SVGAGI. V gave up 3 bases and J gave up 6 bases; unmatched junction bases: 11. The CDR3, as DNA: TGTGCCAGCAGTTATCCTAGCGGTGGGGTTGGCAATGAGCAGTTCTTC. Its translation: CASSYPSGGVGNEQFF.

This chain joins TRBV5-6 and TRBJ1-5; D is unresolved. The CDR3 has 14 residues. Germline V lookup: CDR1 SGHDT, CDR2 YYEEEE. The ends were cut back, 0 bases at V and 4 bases at J, with 8 bases in the middle. CDR3 in DNA: TGTGCCAGCAGCTTGGGCAGTGGTAATCAGCCCCAGCATTTT. Its protein is CASSLGSGNQPQHF.

The J gene is TRBJ1-5, the V gene TRBV28; no firm D call. V was clipped by 5 bases and J by 7 bases, with 15 bases between them. The germline CDR1 and CDR2 sequences are MDHEN and SYDVKM. The CDR3 covers 14 residues. The CDR3 DNA reads as TGTGCCAGCAGTGCGGCACGGGTCCGGCAGCCCCAGCATTTT. This translates into CASSAARVRQPQHF.

The chain employs TRBV6-5 and TRBJ2-7, with a possible D match to TRBD2 (5 bases). The length of the CDR3 is 13 residues. CDR1 is MNHEY and CDR2 is SVGAGI in the germline V gene. Trimming cost V 0 bases and J 4 bases, with 7 bases left between them. The CDR3 DNA reads as TGTGCCAGCAGTTACTCGACGGGGTACGAGCAGTACTTC. This gives the protein CASSYSTGYEQYF.

In DNA form, the CDR3 reads TGTGCCAGCAGCTCAGGGGCTAGCGGGAGGGGAAATACGCAGTATTTT. This encodes CASSSGASGRGNTQYF. The V and J genes are TRBV5-4 and TRBJ2-3; TRBD2 matches 12 bases. From germline, CDR1 is SGHNT and CDR2 YYREEE (reference sequence). The CDR3 covers 16 residues. V shed 3 bases, J shed 7 bases, and the junction held 9 bases outside the gene matches.

The chain is built from TRBV25-1 and TRBJ2-1, with TRBD1 matching over 8 bases. The J segment lost 14 bases and the V segment lost 2 bases, leaving 8 bases of the junction unmatched. Per germline, CDR1 MGHDK and CDR2 SYGVNS. The CDR3 extends over 13 amino acids. The chain's CDR3 is CASSEVAGGVEFF. In DNA form, the CDR3 reads TGTGCCAGCAGTGAAGTGGCAGGGGGCGTCGAGTTCTTC.

The V and J genes are TRBV9 and TRBJ1-6, with TRBD1 as a possible D gene (6 bases). The CDR3 loop spans 14 amino acids. With 4 bases removed from V and 10 bases from J, the gap between germline ends came to 15 bases. CDR1 and CDR2 from the germline V gene are SGDLS and YYNGEE. The DNA for the CDR3 is TGTGCCAGCAGCCCGGGACAAAGGGGATCACCCCTCCACTTT. This encodes CASSPGQRGSPLHF.

This chain links TRBV19 with TRBJ1-2; D gene unclear. Germline V CDR1 and CDR2: LNHDA, SQIVND (reference sequence). This CDR3 region has 14 residues. V was clipped by 3 bases and J by 8 bases, with 16 bases between them. The CDR3 sequence: CASSIIGGSGGYTF. In DNA form, the CDR3 reads TGTGCCAGTAGTATTATTGGAGGGTCTGGAGGCTACACCTTC.

The chain employs TRBV3-1 (or the pseudogene TRBV3-2) and TRBJ1-5; D might be TRBD1 (6 bases). The CDR3 has 14 amino acids. V was shortened by 2 bases and J by 5 bases, with 10 bases between the two germline ends. Germline lookup yields CDR1 LGHDT and CDR2 YNNKEL (reference sequence). CDR3 residues: CASSQTGHYQPQHF. The CDR3 DNA sequence: TGTGCCAGCAGCCAAACGGGACACTATCAGCCCCAGCATTTT.